Listed here are 29 T cell receptor beta chains from one sample, sequenced in a study of graft-versus-host responses after intestinal transplantation. The data were produced by immunoSEQ multiplex PCR, yet TCRdb's version contains in-frame clones alone and is incomplete. The sample lists fewer than 110,000 clones; roughly 93% were seen once. Antigens for these TCRs are unknown. Sequencing used unstimulated CD8+ T cells sorted from spleen or lymph node cells, obtained before intestinal transplant. Receptors were obtained from a human donor who received an intestinal transplant.

This clone was detected only once. This sequence joins TRBV27 and TRBJ1-4; tentative D call: TRBD1 (6 bases). Germline assignment: CDR1 MNHEY and CDR2 SMNVEV (reference sequence). CDR3 size: 14 residues. The V gene lost 2 bases and the J gene lost 8 bases, with 12 bases spanning the gap. CDR3: CASSLDWTVEKLFF. Written as DNA, the CDR3 is TGTGCCAGCAGTTTAGATTGGACAGTGGAAAAACTGTTTTTT.

The chain uses TRBV11-2 and TRBJ1-4; no clear D gene. Between the trimmed V and J ends, which lost 6 bases and 8 bases, there was a span of 16 bases. The CDR3 totals 14 residues. The germline V gene encodes CDR1 SGHAT and CDR2 FQNNGV. The CDR3 region is CASSPTIWEEKLFF. CDR3 in DNA: TGTGCCAGCAGTCCGACAATTTGGGAGGAAAAACTGTTTTTT.

The CDR3 DNA follows: TGTGCCAGTCCTCTTACTAGCGGGGGGCAAACTTATCAAGAGACCCAGTACTTC. This translates into CASPLTSGGQTYQETQYF. This chain uses TRBV19 with TRBJ2-5; 12 nucleotides match TRBD2. CDR1 and CDR2 (germline): LNHDA, SQIVND (reference sequence). Trimming cost V 8 bases and J 2 bases; bases outside gene matches: 15. The CDR3 sequence is 18 residues long.

This chain links TRBV5-6 with TRBJ2-2; possible D gene TRBD2, 6 bases. The CDR3 extends over 15 amino acids. Per germline, CDR1 SGHDT and CDR2 YYEEEE. The V gene lost 2 bases and the J gene lost 4 bases, with 12 bases spanning the gap. The CDR3 reads CASSFEAGLTGELFF. CDR3 nucleotide sequence: TGTGCCAGCAGCTTTGAAGCGGGTCTCACCGGGGAGCTGTTTTTT. Full variable domain (missing parts from reference TRBV5-6 and TRBJ2-2): DAGVTQSPTHLIKTRGQQVTLRCSPKSGHDTVSWYQQALGQGPQFIFQYYEEEERQRGNFPDRFSGHQFPNYSSELNVNALLLGDSALYLCASSFEAGLTGELFFGEGSRLTVL.

The chain recombines TRBV29-1 with TRBJ1-2; no definite D call. V gave up 6 bases and J gave up 0 bases, with 20 bases separating them. CDR1 is SQVTM and CDR2 is ANQGSEA in the germline V gene. CDR3 size: 16 residues. CDR3 in DNA: TGCAGCGTCCTAGAAACCGACCTTACCCCTAACTATGGCTACACCTTC. This codes for CSVLETDLTPNYGYTF.

The chain couples TRBV2 to TRBJ1-6; D is possibly TRBD1 (5 bases). This CDR3 has 15 amino acids. Trimming left V 2 bases short and J 10 bases short, with 15 bases between. CDR1 is SNHLY, CDR2 FYNNEI, per germline. In nucleotides, the CDR3 is TGTGCCAGCAGTGAATACGCTGACCCAGGGTCACCCCTCCACTTT. Translated, it gives CASSEYADPGSPLHF. Together with reference TRBV2 and TRBJ1-6, the CDR3 gives the full variable domain: EPEVTQTPSHQVTQMGQEVILRCVPISNHLYFYWYRQILGQKVEFLVSFYNNEISEKSEIFDDQFSVERPDGSNFTLKIRSTKLEDSAMYFCASSEYADPGSPLHFGNGTRLTVT.

The V call is TRBV27, the J call TRBJ1-5; no clear D gene. V lost 3 bases, J lost 5 bases, and 8 bases lay in between. Germline assignment: CDR1 MNHEY and CDR2 SMNVEV (reference sequence). The CDR3 totals 13 residues. CDR3 sequence: CASSLVGDQPQHF. The CDR3 nucleotides are TGTGCCAGCAGTTTGGTCGGGGATCAGCCCCAGCATTTT.

In its sample, this clone was seen once. The J gene is TRBJ2-7, the V gene TRBV4-1; D remains unclear. V lost 0 bases and J 0 bases, leaving 12 bases between the germline ends. Germline lookup yields CDR1 MGHRA and CDR2 YSYEKL. This CDR3 has 16 amino acids. DNA of the CDR3: TGCGCCAGCAGCCAAGACACGGACCGCCTCTCCTACGAGCAGTACTTC. It encodes CASSQDTDRLSYEQYF.

This chain joins TRBV6-6 and TRBJ1-6, with 7 bases fitting TRBD1. CDR3 length: 15 amino acids. J gave up 6 bases and V 7 bases, and 9 bases lay outside the gene matches. CDR1 and CDR2 from the germline V gene are MNHNY and SVGAGI (reference sequence). CDR3 sequence (DNA): TGTGCCAGCACACCCTCGGGACAGCTTAATTCACCCCTCCACTTT. Translating it yields CASTPSGQLNSPLHF.

This chain's CDR3 is CASSLEAGSSYNEQFF. In DNA form, the CDR3 reads TGTGCCAGCAGCTTAGAGGCAGGGAGCTCCTACAATGAGCAGTTCTTC. The V call is TRBV7-7, the J call TRBJ2-1; possibly TRBD1 or TRBD2 for D (5 bases each). CDR1 is SSHAT, CDR2 FNYEAQ, per germline (reference sequence). Trimming shortened V by 1 base and J by 0 bases, and 10 bases separated the two germline ends. This CDR3 is built from 16 residues.

The rearrangement uses TRBV15 and TRBJ2-1; unclear D gene. The CDR3 runs 14 residues. The ends were cut back, 0 bases at V and 3 bases at J, with 6 bases in the middle. CDR1 LNHNV and CDR2 YYDKDF come from the germline V gene (reference sequence). CDR3 sequence: CATSRDGNYNEQFF. The CDR3, as DNA: TGTGCCACCAGCAGAGACGGAAACTACAATGAGCAGTTCTTC.

The sample holds one count of this clone. The missing conserved phenylalanine or tryptophan at the end of this CDR3 makes a read error likely. The genes are TRBV2 and TRBJ1-2; no clear D gene. The V gene's germline CDR1 is SNHLY and CDR2 FYNNEI. The CDR3 covers 16 residues. V was pared by 0 bases and J by 6 bases, with 17 bases between. The CDR3 nucleotides are TGTGCCAGCAGTGAAGCGGCGCGGCCTCGCGCTGATGGCTACACCTCC. This encodes CASSEAARPRADGYTS.

This clone was found once. The chain combines TRBV13 with TRBJ2-5; no reliable D call. The tail of the sequence fits TRBJ2-7 better, so the J call may be wrong. The CDR3 spans 13 residues. The germline CDR1 and CDR2 sequences are PRHDT and FYEKMQ (reference sequence). CDR3 DNA: TGTGCCAGCAGCTTACTCAGCTCCTACGAGCAGTACTTC. Its translation is CASSLLSSYEQYF.

This rearrangement joins TRBV2 to TRBJ2-7; TRBD1 matches 7 bases. Germline trimming cut 8 bases from V and 1 base from J; bases unmatched to any gene: 5. The CDR3 has 13 residues. Germline values: CDR1 SNHLY, CDR2 FYNNEI. The CDR3 region has the DNA TGTGCCAGCGGGGACAGACTGTCCTACGAGCAGTACTTC. It codes for CASGDRLSYEQYF.

A word on this clone: The identical CDR3 is also encoded by other nucleotide sequences in the sample. The rearrangement uses TRBV7-9 and TRBJ1-5, with D hard to call. CDR1 is SEHNR, CDR2 FQNEAQ, per germline (reference sequence). This CDR3 contains 13 residues. V was trimmed by 1 base and J by 3 bases, leaving 4 bases between them. The CDR3 DNA reads TGTGCCAGCAGCTTAGGACCCAATCAGCCCCAGCATTTT. As protein: CASSLGPNQPQHF.

The rearrangement links TRBV13 to TRBJ2-3, with D unresolved. The CDR3 contains 11 residues. CDR1 is PRHDT, CDR2 FYEKMQ, per germline (reference sequence). Trimming took off 4 bases at V and 3 bases at J, with 2 bases between the two ends. The CDR3 loop reads CASSSTDTQYF. The CDR3 nucleotides read TGTGCCAGCAGCTCAACAGATACGCAGTATTTT.

The genes are TRBV7-6 and TRBJ1-5; 9 bases line up with TRBD1. CDR3 size: 14 residues. V trimming: 5 bases; J trimming: 9 bases; junction bases outside the gene matches: 8. CDR1 and CDR2 (germline): SGHVS, FNYEAQ. CDR3 amino acids: CASSPGQGVSPQHF. Written as DNA, the CDR3 is TGTGCCAGCAGCCCGGGACAGGGCGTCTCGCCCCAGCATTTT.

The chain employs TRBV15 and TRBJ2-1, with a weak D call TRBD2 (5 bases). Germline V gives CDR1 LNHNV, CDR2 YYDKDF (reference sequence). V was cut by 8 bases and J by 7 bases, with 12 bases left in between. The length of the CDR3 is 12 residues. The CDR3 DNA is TGTGCCACCGGGAAGGGAGCGAATGAGCAGTTCTTC. It codes for CATGKGANEQFF. The full variable domain, rest sourced from reference TRBV15 and TRBJ2-1, is DAMVIQNPRYQVTQFGKPVTLSCSQTLNHNVMYWYQQKSSQAPKLLFHYYDKDFNNEADTPDNFQSRRPNTSFCFLDIRSPGLGDTAMYLCATGKGANEQFFGPGTRLTVL.

This clone appeared once. The genes are TRBV27 and TRBJ1-4; unclear D gene. Germline loops: CDR1 MNHEY, CDR2 SMNVEV (reference sequence). Trimming cost V 8 bases and J 0 bases, with 4 bases left between them. The CDR3 loop spans 12 amino acids. CDR3 DNA sequence: TGTGCCAGCGGACCAACTAATGAAAAACTGTTTTTT. Its protein is CASGPTNEKLFF.

The V gene is TRBV4-1, the J gene TRBJ1-3; 9 nucleotides line up with TRBD1. Unmatched junction bases numbered 14, after V lost 4 bases and J lost 4 bases. The germline V gene encodes CDR1 MGHRA and CDR2 YSYEKL. The CDR3 is made up of 18 amino acids. The CDR3 sequence: CASSPRDRVPSDGNTIYF. In nucleotides, the CDR3 is TGCGCCAGCAGCCCGCGGGACAGGGTGCCCTCTGACGGAAACACCATATATTTT.

The chain links TRBV13 to TRBJ2-7; no clear D gene. The germline CDR1 and CDR2 sequences are PRHDT and FYEKMQ (reference sequence). Between the trimmed V and J ends, which lost 2 bases and 2 bases, there was a span of 10 bases. The CDR3 loop spans 14 amino acids. Here the CDR3 reads CASSLWLEPYEQYF. CDR3 in DNA: TGTGCCAGCAGCTTATGGTTGGAACCCTACGAGCAGTACTTC.

The chain couples TRBV6-6 to TRBJ2-3, with unresolved D. The germline V gene encodes CDR1 MNHNY and CDR2 SVGAGI (reference sequence). V was trimmed by 7 bases and J by 7 bases, leaving 12 bases between them. The CDR3 is 12 amino acids. The CDR3 nucleotides read TGTGCCAGCACACCGACCGTGAATACGCAGTATTTT. This sequence encodes CASTPTVNTQYF.

The V and J genes are TRBV2 and TRBJ1-1; D is unclear. This CDR3 spans 13 amino acids. The germline V and J ends were trimmed by 6 bases and 0 bases, with 8 bases remaining between them. CDR1 and CDR2 from the germline V gene are SNHLY and FYNNEI. This CDR3 reads CASRTDMNTEAFF. The DNA for the CDR3 is TGTGCCAGCAGGACGGATATGAACACTGAAGCTTTCTTT.

The CDR3 sequence: CASSPWGGSGQGLNTEAFF. CDR3 DNA: TGCGCCAGCAGCCCTTGGGGGGGGTCTGGACAGGGGTTGAACACTGAAGCTTTCTTT. V is TRBV10-2 and J is TRBJ1-1; 9 nucleotides align to TRBD1. There are 19 residues in the CDR3. The V gene end was trimmed by 6 bases and the J gene end by 0 bases; junction bases not matched to a gene: 17. Looked up from germline, CDR1 is WSHSY and CDR2 is SAAADI.

The chain joins TRBV4-1 to TRBJ1-1; tentatively, D is TRBD1 (5 bases). Trimming cost V 2 bases and J 5 bases, with 9 bases left between them. Germline CDR1 is MGHRA and CDR2 is YSYEKL. CDR3 length: 13 residues. DNA for the CDR3: TGCGCCAGCAGCCAATGGGACGGGACTGAAGCTTTCTTT. It yields the protein CASSQWDGTEAFF.

This sequence joins TRBV4-2 and TRBJ1-1, with D possibly being TRBD1 (5 bases). CDR1 is LGHNA, CDR2 YNFKEQ, per germline. The CDR3 length is 14 residues. V lost 1 base to trimming and J lost 6 bases, with 12 bases between them. The CDR3 is CASSQGGGAAEAFF. CDR3 in DNA: TGTGCCAGCAGCCAAGGGGGAGGGGCCGCTGAAGCTTTCTTT.

V usage is TRBV9 and J usage is TRBJ2-5; weak D call: TRBD1 (5 bases). CDR1 and CDR2 (germline): SGDLS, YYNGEE. V lost 0 bases and J lost 1, with 10 bases in between. The CDR3 is 15 residues long. The CDR3 sequence: CASSVDGRAQETQYF. The CDR3 DNA sequence: TGTGCCAGCAGCGTAGACGGCAGGGCCCAAGAGACCCAGTACTTC.

This chain joins TRBV5-4 and TRBJ2-5, with D unclear. The end of the DNA is better explained by TRBJ2-7, so the J call may be wrong. The CDR3 sequence is 14 residues long. Germline CDR1 reads SGHNT; CDR2 reads YYREEE (reference sequence). The CDR3 loop is CASTAEFGAYEQYF. In DNA, the CDR3 is TGTGCCAGCACCGCGGAATTCGGTGCCTACGAGCAGTACTTC.

With respect to this clone: Different DNA sequences within this sample yield the same CDR3. The chain uses TRBV4-1 and TRBJ1-1; no reliable D call. CDR1 MGHRA and CDR2 YSYEKL come from the germline V gene. The length of the CDR3 is 14 residues. The V gene lost 1 base and the J gene lost 0 bases, with 6 bases spanning the gap. The CDR3 DNA reads TGCGCCAGCAGCCAAGGACGGATGAACACTGAAGCTTTCTTT. Translating it yields CASSQGRMNTEAFF.